A single sample gave rise to the 32 T cell receptor beta chains below, sequenced in a study of CD8 T cells in ankylosing spondylitis. TCRdb re-analysed the 5' RACE reads in MiXCR, keeping a single row per CDR3 protein. Of a few hundred thousand distinct CDR3 sequences in the sample, less than 25% were seen once. Sequencing was done on a sample of blood, either unsorted or a sorted T cell fraction (not recorded which). These TCRs come from a female donor with ankylosing spondylitis or in good health (not recorded which).

J is TRBJ1-1 and V is TRBV12-3 or TRBV12-4; the D is unclear. CDR3 length: 12 residues. V lost 6 bases and J lost 1, with 6 bases in between. The CDR3 protein is CASRSANTEAFF. DNA of the CDR3: TGTGCCAGCAGGAGCGCGAACACTGAAGCTTTCTTT.

This clonotype has more than one count but fewer than ten. This CDR3 reads CASSPFTNSYNEQFF. CDR3 sequence (DNA): TGTGCCAGCAGCCCCTTTACAAACTCCTACAATGAGCAGTTCTTC. The chain combines TRBV6-1 with TRBJ2-1; D is ambiguous. V was pared by 6 bases and J by 0 bases, with 12 bases between. This CDR3 is built from 15 residues. Germline CDR1 and CDR2: MNHNS and SASEGT.

This clonotype was seen repeatedly, ten times or more. The chain uses TRBV19 and TRBJ1-1, with a weak D call TRBD1 (5 bases). V was cut by 3 bases and J by 0 bases, with 5 bases left in between. Germline CDR1 and CDR2: LNHDA and SQIVND (reference sequence). The CDR3 has 13 residues. The CDR3 bases are TGTGCCAGTAGTATCAGGGTGAACACTGAAGCTTTCTTT. It yields the protein CASSIRVNTEAFF.

This clonotype showed up many times. V and J are TRBV12-3 or TRBV12-4 and TRBJ2-7; D is perhaps TRBD2 (6 bases). V was shortened by 6 bases and J by 3 bases, with 9 bases between the two germline ends. The CDR3 is 12 residues long. The CDR3 loop is CASSLSGYEQYF. The CDR3 nucleotides read TGTGCCAGCAGCCTTAGCGGCTACGAGCAGTACTTC.

This clonotype has ten or more counts. V usage is TRBV5-6 and J usage is TRBJ2-1; D unresolved. The V gene lost 1 base and the J gene lost 7 bases, with 15 bases spanning the gap. The CDR3 runs to 15 residues. Per germline, CDR1 SGHDT and CDR2 YYEEEE. The CDR3, as DNA: TGTGCCAGCAGCTTGAAAGGGCAGGAACAAAATGAGCAGTTCTTC. Its translation is CASSLKGQEQNEQFF.

The genes are TRBV29-1 and TRBJ1-2; D perhaps matches TRBD1 (5 bases). CDR3 length equals 16 residues. The V and J ends lost 1 base and 0 bases respectively, with 15 bases between them. Germline V gene lookup returns CDR1 SQVTM and CDR2 ANQGSEA. CDR3 region: CSVEGTTPSSNYGYTF. The CDR3, as DNA: TGCAGCGTTGAAGGGACAACGCCCAGCTCTAACTATGGCTACACCTTC.

This clonotype has just a few counts. J is TRBJ2-3 and V is TRBV29-1; tentative D call: TRBD2 (7 bases). V lost 6 bases to trimming and J lost 8 bases, with 15 bases between them. The CDR3 sequence is 12 residues long. Germline assignment: CDR1 SQVTM and CDR2 ANQGSEA. CDR3 coding DNA: TGCAGCGTGGGGCTAGGGGGGGCTACGCAGTATTTT. Its protein product is CSVGLGGATQYF.

V and J are TRBV6-5 and TRBJ2-3; 14 bases line up with TRBD2. Trimming at V came to 4 bases and at J to 8 bases, leaving 11 bases not matched to a gene. CDR3 length equals 17 residues. The germline V gene encodes CDR1 MNHEY and CDR2 SVGAGI. The CDR3 sequence is CASSSAGTSGRGGTQYF. CDR3 bases: TGTGCCAGCAGTTCCGCCGGGACTAGCGGGAGAGGGGGTACGCAGTATTTT.

The table lists this clonotype with a count of one. V gene TRBV27 combines with J gene TRBJ2-3; D call uncertain. The CDR3 sequence is 12 residues long. The germline V gene has CDR1 MNHEY and CDR2 SMNVEV (reference sequence). Deletions cut 5 bases from V and 2 bases from J, with 5 bases between. CDR3 sequence: CASSGFTDTQYF. DNA for the CDR3: TGTGCCAGCAGTGGCTTCACAGATACGCAGTATTTT.

The chain combines TRBV20-1 with TRBJ2-7; 8 bases match TRBD2. After removal of 0 bases from V and 1 base from J, the junction contained 5 bases not matched to a gene. This CDR3 region has 15 residues. Germline-derived CDR1 and CDR2 are DFQATT and SNEGSKA (reference sequence). CDR3 in DNA: TGCAGTGCTAGAGACGGCGCTAGCGGGTCCTACGAGCAGTACTTC. It yields the protein CSARDGASGSYEQYF.

V usage is TRBV5-1 and J usage is TRBJ2-1, with D perhaps TRBD1 (6 bases). Germline V gene sequence: CDR1 SGHRS, CDR2 YFSETQ. The CDR3 extends over 15 amino acids. The V and J ends lost 7 bases and 1 base respectively, with 15 bases between them. The CDR3 DNA reads as TGCGCCAGCGGAAGGACAGTTCGGTCCTACAATGAGCAGTTCTTC. Protein product: CASGRTVRSYNEQFF.

V usage is TRBV25-1 and J usage is TRBJ2-1, with TRBD1 matching over 8 bases. The germline CDR1 and CDR2 sequences are MGHDK and SYGVNS. The CDR3 totals 16 residues. Germline trimming cut 4 bases from V and 5 bases from J; bases unmatched to any gene: 10. This CDR3 reads CASSVLQGGLDNEQFF. Here the CDR3 DNA reads TGTGCCAGCAGTGTCTTACAGGGGGGATTGGACAATGAGCAGTTCTTC.

This chain links TRBV19 with TRBJ1-5; no reliable D call. Germline CDR1 is LNHDA and CDR2 is SQIVND (reference sequence). The CDR3 consists of 15 residues. V lost 1 base, J lost 1 base, and 8 bases lay in between. The DNA of the CDR3 is TGTGCCAGTAGTATAGGAGAGGTCAGCAATCAGCCCCAGCATTTT. Translating it yields CASSIGEVSNQPQHF. The whole variable domain, filled in from reference TRBV19 and TRBJ1-5, reads DGGITQSPKYLFRKEGQNVTLSCEQNLNHDAMYWYRQDPGQGLRLIYYSQIVNDFQKGDIAEGYSVSREKKESFPLTVTSAQKNPTAFYLCASSIGEVSNQPQHFGDGTRLSIL.

The chain combines TRBV7-9 with TRBJ2-7, with 7 bases lining up with TRBD1. Germline V gene data show CDR1 as SEHNR and CDR2 as FQNEAQ (reference sequence). The CDR3 runs 14 residues. V was pared by 5 bases and J by 5 bases, with 9 bases of the junction left unmatched. CDR3 coding DNA: TGTGCCAGCAGCAAATGGACAGGTTACCACGAGCAGTACTTC. It is translated as CASSKWTGYHEQYF.

This clonotype was seen a handful of times. This chain links TRBV28 with TRBJ2-7; 9 nucleotides match TRBD2. CDR3 length equals 12 residues. The V gene's germline CDR1 is MDHEN and CDR2 SYDVKM. The V segment lost 4 bases and the J segment 7 bases; nucleotides outside the gene matches: 2. CDR3 residues: CASSWAGGEQYF. CDR3 coding DNA: TGTGCCAGCAGTTGGGCGGGGGGGGAGCAGTACTTC.

V gene TRBV29-1 combines with J gene TRBJ2-1; D is perhaps TRBD1 (6 bases). The CDR3 length is 13 residues. V was pared by 5 bases and J by 8 bases, with 16 bases between. CDR1 SQVTM and CDR2 ANQGSEA come from the germline V gene. CDR3 nucleotides: TGCAGCGTTCGTAGCGTTAACAGGGATGAGCAGTTCTTC. This translates into CSVRSVNRDEQFF.

This clonotype showed up just a few times. The chain couples TRBV24-1 to TRBJ2-2; D might be TRBD2 (5 bases). Trimming left V 3 bases short and J 7 bases short, with 11 bases between. From germline, CDR1 is KGHDR and CDR2 SFDVKD. This CDR3 has 14 residues. CDR3 loop: CATSDVGSGGELFF. In DNA form, the CDR3 reads TGTGCCACCAGTGATGTAGGGAGCGGCGGGGAGCTGTTTTTT.

Ten or more counts support this clonotype. This chain connects TRBV7-9 to TRBJ2-7, with D uncertain. V lost 5 bases and J lost 4, with 12 bases in between. Germline V lookup: CDR1 SEHNR, CDR2 FQNEAQ (reference sequence). This CDR3 comprises 13 residues. Written as DNA, the CDR3 is TGTGCCAGCAGCCTTTTGAACTCGTACGAGCAGTACTTC. It codes for CASSLLNSYEQYF. The full variable domain, its missing parts supplied by reference TRBV7-9 and TRBJ2-7, is DTGVSQNPRHKITKRGQNVTFRCDPISEHNRLYWYRQTLGQGPEFLTYFQNEAQLEKSRLLSDRFSAERPKGSFSTLEIQRTEQGDSAMYLCASSLLNSYEQYFGPGTRLTVT.

In the case of this clonotype: An end of the junction differs from the germline gene, which may be a read error. This chain joins TRBV18 and TRBJ1-1; 7 nucleotides match TRBD1. In germline, CDR1 is KGHSH, CDR2 LQKENI. This CDR3 is built from 13 residues. In DNA form, the CDR3 reads TGTGCCAGCTCCCCACCGGGACAGACTGAAGCTTTCTTT. Translating gives CASSPPGQTEAFF. The full variable domain, completed using reference TRBV18 and TRBJ1-1, is NAGVMQNPRHLVRRRGQEARLRCSPMKGHSHVYWYRQLPEEGLKFMVYLQKENIIDESGMPKERFSAEFPKEGPSILRIQQVVRGDSAAYFCASSPPGQTEAFFGQGTRLTVV.

The chain recombines TRBV6-6 with TRBJ2-1; D is possibly TRBD2 (5 bases). The V and J ends lost 8 bases and 4 bases respectively, with 9 bases between them. Germline V gene sequence: CDR1 MNHNY, CDR2 SVGAGI (reference sequence). The CDR3 consists of 12 residues. The CDR3 here is CASAGRYNEQFF. For the CDR3, the DNA is TGTGCCAGCGCGGGTCGGTACAATGAGCAGTTCTTC.

This clonotype has a handful of counts. This chain joins TRBV20-1 and TRBJ2-7; 11 bases align to TRBD2. Trimming at V came to 5 bases and at J to 7 bases, leaving 10 bases not matched to a gene. Germline values: CDR1 DFQATT, CDR2 SNEGSKA (reference sequence). CDR3 length: 14 residues. The CDR3 here is CSAQTSGTFGEQYF. Here the CDR3 DNA reads TGCAGTGCTCAGACTAGCGGGACGTTTGGGGAGCAGTACTTC.

This sequence joins TRBV4-1 and TRBJ2-1, with D perhaps being TRBD1 or TRBD2 (5 bases each). The germline V and J ends were trimmed by 5 bases and 6 bases, with 23 bases remaining between them. CDR3 size: 17 residues. Germline V CDR1 and CDR2: MGHRA, YSYEKL. CDR3: CASSEGPRGNLGNEQFF. The DNA of the CDR3 is TGCGCCAGCAGCGAAGGTCCGAGGGGAAATTTGGGCAATGAGCAGTTCTTC.

The chain uses TRBV20-1 and TRBJ2-5; weak D call: TRBD2 (5 bases). The CDR3 totals 14 residues. Between the trimmed V and J ends, which lost 1 base and 2 bases, there was a span of 11 bases. The V gene's germline CDR1 is DFQATT and CDR2 SNEGSKA (reference sequence). The chain's CDR3 is CSARVVGIQETQYF. In nucleotides, the CDR3 is TGCAGTGCTAGAGTCGTCGGGATACAAGAGACCCAGTACTTC.

This clonotype was picked up many times. This sequence joins TRBV12-5 and TRBJ2-1, with TRBD2 identical over 9 bases. This CDR3 spans 17 amino acids. Trimming took 8 bases from V and 7 from J; bases not matched to a gene: 18. In germline, CDR1 is LGHNT, CDR2 FRNRAP. The CDR3 region is CASSGDSGSPYLNEQFF. The CDR3, as DNA: TGTGCTAGTTCCGGCGATAGCGGGAGCCCCTACTTAAATGAGCAGTTCTTC.

This clonotype came up a few times. CDR3 sequence: CASSAPGLLRRAQYF. The CDR3, as DNA: TGTGCCAGCAGCGCCCCGGGACTGTTGAGGCGGGCGCAGTATTTT. The chain recombines TRBV7-2 with TRBJ2-3, with a possible D match to TRBD2 (6 bases). Germline V gene data show CDR1 as SGHTA and CDR2 as FQGNSA. The V end lost 5 bases, the J end lost 10 bases, and 22 bases lay between the germline ends. This CDR3 has 15 amino acids.

This clonotype was counted ten times or more. The chain links TRBV4-3 to TRBJ1-3, with 8 bases that match TRBD1. V gave up 4 bases and J gave up 2 bases; unmatched junction bases: 4. The CDR3 totals 15 residues. The germline CDR1 and CDR2 sequences are LGHNA and YSLEER. The CDR3 protein is CASSPGTGPGNTIYF. The CDR3 coding sequence is TGCGCCAGCAGCCCCGGGACAGGCCCTGGAAACACCATATATTTT.

There are a few counts of this clonotype. This chain connects TRBV12-3 or TRBV12-4 to TRBJ2-7; D is uncertain. Deletions cut 1 base from V and 0 bases from J, with 10 bases between. CDR3 size: 15 residues. DNA of the CDR3: TGTGCCAGCAGTTTAGGGCTGCCTCCCTCCTACGAGCAGTACTTC. This encodes CASSLGLPPSYEQYF.

J is TRBJ2-1 and V is TRBV20-1; 9 bases line up with TRBD2. Germline trimming cut 5 bases from V and 3 bases from J; bases unmatched to any gene: 5. CDR1 and CDR2 (germline): DFQATT, SNEGSKA (reference sequence). This CDR3 comprises 14 residues. CDR3 sequence: CSAPSGKDYNEQFF. The CDR3, as DNA: TGCAGTGCTCCTAGCGGGAAAGACTACAATGAGCAGTTCTTC.

This chain uses TRBV7-8 with TRBJ2-1, with 7 bases matching TRBD2. J was trimmed by 0 bases and V by 1 base; bases with no gene match: 9. Looked up from germline, CDR1 is SGHVS and CDR2 is FQNEAQ. The CDR3 runs 18 residues. As DNA, the CDR3 is TGTGCCAGCAGCTTAGGGATCTATAGCGGGCGCTCCTACAATGAGCAGTTCTTC. Its translation: CASSLGIYSGRSYNEQFF.

The chain carries TRBV9 and TRBJ2-3, with D perhaps matching TRBD2 (7 bases). The V gene lost 6 bases and the J gene lost 1 base, with 15 bases spanning the gap. CDR1 is SGDLS, CDR2 YYNGEE, per germline. This CDR3 region has 15 residues. The CDR3 DNA reads TGTGCCAGCAACGTGGGAGGGGGGGGCACAGATACGCAGTATTTT. Its translation is CASNVGGGGTDTQYF.

This sequence joins TRBV6-2 or TRBV6-3 and TRBJ1-5, with D possibly matching TRBD1 (5 bases). This CDR3 is 15 amino acids long. Germline-derived CDR1 and CDR2 are MNHEY and SVGEGT. V lost 5 bases, J lost 4 bases, and 15 bases lay in between. CDR3 nucleotide sequence: TGTGCCAGCAGTCCCGGGGGGAAGAGAAATCAGCCCCAGCATTTT. Translated, it gives CASSPGGKRNQPQHF.

The sample holds a few counts of this clonotype. V is TRBV4-3 and J is TRBJ2-3, with D perhaps matching TRBD1 (6 bases). The germline gives CDR1 LGHNA, CDR2 YSLEER. The CDR3 is 14 residues long. Trimming took 0 bases from V and 5 from J, leaving 9 bases between them. The CDR3 nucleotides read TGCGCCAGCAGCCAAGAGCGAGGGGGAGATACGCAGTATTTT. Translation gives CASSQERGGDTQYF.